This T cell receptor (beta chain) derives from a study of molecular identifiers for immune sequencing clone quantification. Germline CDR1 MNHEY, CDR2 SVGAGI. The CDR3 loop spans 13 amino acids. V trimming: 0 bases; J trimming: 6 bases; junction bases outside the gene matches: 1. Ten or more counts support this clonotype. In preparing bulk TCR libraries, previously described methods and listed TCR primers were used. TCRdb re-analysed the PCR reads in MiXCR, keeping a single row per CDR3 protein. Among roughly 630,000 distinct CDR3 sequences listed, less than 30% were seen once. It was from around 18,000 to 910,000 sorted cells, with 10%, 30% or 50% RNA, that naive CD8 libraries came. A CD8+CD4-CCR7+CD45RA+ gate was used to sort naive CD8 T cells.

This receptor was identified in a human donor in good health. Some libraries in this study had Jurkat cell RNA spiked in. The genes are TRBV6-5 and TRBJ2-7; TRBD1 matches at 8 bases. Specimen: naive CD8+ T cells from blood, with Jurkat cell RNA spiked in. Subset meaning: FACS-sorted CD8+CD4-CCR7+CD45RA+ naive T cells. As DNA, the CDR3 is TGTGCCAGCAGTTACTCCGGACAGGGCGAGCAGTACTTC. Translating it yields CASSYSGQGEQYF.